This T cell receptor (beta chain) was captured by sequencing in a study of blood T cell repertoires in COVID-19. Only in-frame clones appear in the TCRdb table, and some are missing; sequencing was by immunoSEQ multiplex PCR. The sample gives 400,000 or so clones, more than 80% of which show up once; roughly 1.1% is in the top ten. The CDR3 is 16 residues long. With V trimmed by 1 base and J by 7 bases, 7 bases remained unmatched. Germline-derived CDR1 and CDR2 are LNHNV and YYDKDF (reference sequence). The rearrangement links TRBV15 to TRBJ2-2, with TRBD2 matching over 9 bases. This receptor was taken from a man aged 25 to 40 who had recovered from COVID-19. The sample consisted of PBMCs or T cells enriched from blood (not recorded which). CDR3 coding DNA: TGTGCCACCAGCAGAGCTACTAGCGGGTTTGACGGGGAGCTGTTTTTT. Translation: CATSRATSGFDGELFF. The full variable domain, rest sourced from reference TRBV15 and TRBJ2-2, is DAMVIQNPRYQVTQFGKPVTLSCSQTLNHNVMYWYQQKSSQAPKLLFHYYDKDFNNEADTPDNFQSRRPNTSFCFLDIRSPGLGDTAMYLCATSRATSGFDGELFFGEGSRLTVL.